Below are 26 T cell receptor beta chains sequenced from a single sample in a study of blood T cell repertoires in COVID-19. The method was immunoSEQ multiplex PCR; TCRdb's version includes in-frame clones alone and lacks a portion of them. The sample has under 200,000 clones; roughly 90% are singletons. Source material: PBMCs or T cells enriched from blood (not recorded which). These receptors came from a woman aged 18-30 years who had recovered from COVID-19.

The chain uses TRBV19 and TRBJ2-2, with D perhaps TRBD1 (7 bases). V dropped 8 bases and J dropped 7 bases, with 14 bases sitting between them. Germline CDR1 LNHDA, CDR2 SQIVND (reference sequence). This CDR3 region has 13 residues. CDR3 sequence reads: CASGRQGGGELFF. DNA for the CDR3: TGTGCCAGTGGACGACAGGGAGGCGGGGAGCTGTTTTTT.

This clone was detected a few times. The J gene is TRBJ1-1, the V gene TRBV2; unclear D gene. Trimming shortened V by 6 bases and J by 1 base, and 9 bases separated the two germline ends. Germline lookup yields CDR1 SNHLY and CDR2 FYNNEI. There are 13 residues in the CDR3. CDR3 amino acids: CASRSDPNTEAFF. The CDR3 coding sequence is TGTGCCAGCAGGAGCGATCCGAACACTGAAGCTTTCTTT.

The chain uses TRBV11-3 and TRBJ2-3, with TRBD2 matching over 7 bases. Trimming took 0 bases from V and 0 from J; bases not matched to a gene: 3. This CDR3 contains 16 residues. The germline V gene has CDR1 SGHNT and CDR2 YENEEA. The CDR3 is CASSLETGGSTDTQYF. CDR3 nucleotide sequence: TGTGCCAGCAGCTTAGAGACGGGGGGAAGCACAGATACGCAGTATTTT.

This sequence joins TRBV9 and TRBJ1-3; a possible D gene is TRBD1 (6 bases). CDR3 length: 15 residues. Trimming shortened V by 6 bases and J by 1 base, and 14 bases separated the two germline ends. Germline V gene lookup returns CDR1 SGDLS and CDR2 YYNGEE. CDR3 nucleotides: TGTGCCAGCACCGACCCTAGGGGGTCTGGAAACACCATATATTTT. Its translation is CASTDPRGSGNTIYF.

The chain couples TRBV4-1 to TRBJ2-1; 8 nucleotides agree with TRBD1. From germline, CDR1 is MGHRA and CDR2 YSYEKL. This CDR3 comprises 18 residues. The V segment lost 0 bases and the J segment 7 bases; nucleotides outside the gene matches: 14. The CDR3 reads CASSQDRDRTILGNEQFF. For the CDR3, the DNA is TGCGCCAGCAGCCAAGATCGGGACAGGACTATTCTCGGAAATGAGCAGTTCTTC.

V gene TRBV4-2 combines with J gene TRBJ2-2; D uncertain. V gave up 1 base and J gave up 3 bases, with 3 bases separating them. The CDR3 loop spans 13 amino acids. Germline V gene lookup returns CDR1 LGHNA and CDR2 YNFKEQ. The chain's CDR3 is CASSQVDTGELFF. The CDR3 region has the DNA TGTGCCAGCAGCCAAGTAGACACCGGGGAGCTGTTTTTT.

This rearrangement joins TRBV2 to TRBJ1-2; weak D call: TRBD1 (5 bases). V shed 4 bases and J shed 4 bases, with 13 bases lying between them. The CDR3 loop spans 14 amino acids. Germline lookup yields CDR1 SNHLY and CDR2 FYNNEI. The chain's CDR3 is CASSGGGEPYGYTF. CDR3 in DNA: TGTGCCAGCAGTGGGGGCGGGGAGCCCTATGGCTACACCTTC.

This chain connects TRBV7-2 to TRBJ1-5; D unclear. CDR1 and CDR2 from the germline V gene are SGHTA and FQGNSA. The CDR3 length is 15 residues. V shed 4 bases and J shed 5 bases, with 15 bases lying between them. CDR3 DNA: TGTGCCAGCAGCTATACACTGCTGGGCGATCAGCCCCAGCATTTT. Protein sequence: CASSYTLLGDQPQHF.

CDR3 amino acids: CASSKSGQGAYEQYF. CDR3 nucleotide sequence: TGTGCCAGCAGTAAATCAGGACAGGGGGCGTACGAGCAGTACTTC. The chain employs TRBV6-5 and TRBJ2-7; 11 positions agree with TRBD1. V dropped 5 bases and J dropped 4; count of bases not matched to a gene: 7. CDR3 length equals 15 residues. From germline, CDR1 is MNHEY and CDR2 SVGAGI.

J is TRBJ2-3 and V is TRBV28, with 9 bases identical to TRBD2. Trimming at V came to 8 bases and at J to 4 bases, leaving 7 bases not matched to a gene. Germline CDR1 is MDHEN and CDR2 is SYDVKM. The CDR3 is 14 residues long. CDR3 in amino acids: CASLAGHPPDTQYF. The CDR3 DNA follows: TGTGCCAGCCTAGCGGGGCATCCCCCAGATACGCAGTATTTT.

The J gene is TRBJ1-5, the V gene TRBV7-2; D unclear. Germline assignment: CDR1 SGHTA and CDR2 FQGNSA. The CDR3 contains 14 residues. V shed 6 bases and J shed 0 bases, with 9 bases lying between them. The CDR3 reads CASSFTSSNQPQHF. The CDR3, as DNA: TGTGCCAGCAGTTTCACAAGTAGCAATCAGCCCCAGCATTTT.

The V and J genes are TRBV30 and TRBJ1-4; perhaps TRBD1 as D (5 bases). There are 13 residues in the CDR3. V was trimmed by 1 base and J by 2 bases, leaving 5 bases between them. Per the germline V gene, CDR1 is GTSNPN and CDR2 is SVGIG (reference sequence). As DNA, the CDR3 is TGTGCCTGGAGTGAGGGGACTAATGAAAAACTGTTTTTT. This sequence encodes CAWSEGTNEKLFF.

The rearrangement joins TRBV7-6 to TRBJ1-2, with no clear D. This CDR3 is 16 amino acids long. CDR1 and CDR2 (germline): SGHVS, FNYEAQ. Trimming pared 0 bases from V and 2 bases from J, leaving 13 bases between. The CDR3 region is CASSLAMSGLNYGYTF. Here the CDR3 DNA reads TGTGCCAGCAGCTTAGCGATGTCGGGGTTGAACTATGGCTACACCTTC.

The chain employs TRBV5-1 and TRBJ2-7; 11 bases align to TRBD2. J lost 4 bases, V lost 0 bases, and 3 bases had no gene match. The germline gives CDR1 SGHRS, CDR2 YFSETQ. The CDR3 spans 15 residues. In DNA form, the CDR3 reads TGCGCCAGCAGCTTGGCGTCTAGCGGGGGGTACGAGCAGTACTTC. Protein sequence: CASSLASSGGYEQYF.

This clone was counted a few times. The chain combines TRBV19 with TRBJ1-1; D is unresolved. The CDR3 is made up of 16 amino acids. Between the trimmed V and J ends, which lost 2 bases and 0 bases, there was a span of 13 bases. Germline-derived CDR1 and CDR2 are LNHDA and SQIVND (reference sequence). CDR3 protein: CASSILTSRMNTEAFF. CDR3 nucleotides: TGTGCCAGTAGTATATTAACATCTCGAATGAACACTGAAGCTTTCTTT.

This clone is a singleton in its sample. V usage is TRBV5-4 and J usage is TRBJ1-1, with a possible D match to TRBD1 (6 bases). Germline values: CDR1 SGHNT, CDR2 YYREEE (reference sequence). V dropped 2 bases and J dropped 1 base, with 12 bases sitting between them. The CDR3 sequence is 15 residues long. CDR3 in DNA: TGTGCCAGCAGCTTCGCTTACAGGGAGAACACTGAAGCTTTCTTT. It specifies CASSFAYRENTEAFF.

Only one count was recorded for this clone. V is TRBV29-1 and J is TRBJ1-2; tentative D call: TRBD1 (5 bases). The V end was cut by 6 bases, the J end by 5 bases, with 25 bases between. Germline CDR1 SQVTM, CDR2 ANQGSEA. CDR3 length: 16 residues. CDR3 in amino acids: CSVNPRLGAASYGYTF. CDR3 DNA sequence: TGCAGCGTGAATCCCAGACTAGGGGCTGCGTCTTATGGCTACACCTTC.

The rearrangement links TRBV6-2 or TRBV6-3 to TRBJ1-2; 8 nucleotides match TRBD1. CDR1 MNHEY and CDR2 SVGEGT come from the germline V gene. The CDR3 runs 16 residues. V lost 2 bases to trimming and J lost 2 bases; unmatched junction nucleotides: 7. The CDR3 region has the DNA TGTGCCAGCAGTTACCTCCCCGGACAGGGCAACTATGGCTACACCTTC. The encoded protein is CASSYLPGQGNYGYTF.

The V call is TRBV7-9, the J call TRBJ1-1, with 8 bases matching TRBD1. The CDR3 runs to 15 residues. V dropped 5 bases and J dropped 11; count of bases not matched to a gene: 16. Germline V CDR1 and CDR2: SEHNR, FQNEAQ (reference sequence). The CDR3 spells CASSLLLNTGTGAFF. The DNA for the CDR3 is TGTGCCAGCAGCCTCCTCCTTAACACCGGGACAGGTGCTTTCTTT.

This chain joins TRBV10-3 and TRBJ1-3, with 12 bases fitting TRBD1. Germline V gene lookup returns CDR1 ENHRY and CDR2 SYGVKD. The CDR3 runs 16 residues. Losses at the gene ends were 3 bases for V and 2 bases for J; bases not matched to a gene: 2. CDR3 in DNA: TGTGCCATCAGTGAAGGGACAGGGGGCACTGGAAACACCATATATTTT. Translating gives CAISEGTGGTGNTIYF.

V and J are TRBV28 and TRBJ2-3; TRBD2 agrees at 13 bases. The CDR3 spans 17 residues. Germline trimming cut 3 bases from V and 6 bases from J; bases unmatched to any gene: 9. Germline CDR1 and CDR2: MDHEN and SYDVKM. CDR3 nucleotide sequence: TGTGCCAGCAGTTTTGGGGGACTAGCGGGGAGGCGCGATACGCAGTATTTT. This encodes CASSFGGLAGRRDTQYF.

This chain joins TRBV3-1 (or the pseudogene TRBV3-2) and TRBJ1-6; D call uncertain. This CDR3 has 14 amino acids. CDR1 and CDR2 (germline): LGHDT, YNNKEL (reference sequence). The V and J ends lost 5 bases and 13 bases respectively, with 18 bases between them. CDR3 nucleotides: TGTGCCAGCAGCGCCCCAGGATTTTATTATCCCCTCCACTTT. Amino acid sequence: CASSAPGFYYPLHF.

V usage is TRBV10-1 and J usage is TRBJ2-7; TRBD2 might be the D (6 bases). This CDR3 has 14 residues. From germline, CDR1 is WNHNN and CDR2 SYGVQD (reference sequence). V gave up 5 bases and J gave up 0 bases, with 11 bases separating them. The CDR3 DNA is TGCGCCAGCAGTAAGGACGGGAGCTCCTACGAGCAGTACTTC. Its protein is CASSKDGSSYEQYF.

The gene calls are TRBV5-1 and TRBJ2-6, with 8 bases fitting TRBD1. Germline CDR1 SGHRS, CDR2 YFSETQ. This CDR3 comprises 17 residues. V gave up 3 bases and J gave up 1 base; unmatched junction bases: 6. The CDR3 DNA follows: TGCGCCAGCAGCTCGGACAGGGTAGGATCTGGGGCCAACGTCCTGACTTTC. It yields the protein CASSSDRVGSGANVLTF.

V is TRBV2 and J is TRBJ2-7; possible D gene TRBD1, 5 bases. CDR3 size: 13 residues. The V gene lost 6 bases and the J gene lost 4 bases, with 13 bases spanning the gap. The V gene's germline CDR1 is SNHLY and CDR2 FYNNEI. CDR3 DNA sequence: TGTGCCAGCAGAAAGGGGATAGGTTACGAGCAGTACTTC. Translated: CASRKGIGYEQYF.

Concerning this clone itself: At one end, the junction sequence differs from germline, possibly due to a read error. The chain joins TRBV5-5 to TRBJ1-2; D unresolved. Germline loops: CDR1 SGHKS, CDR2 YYEKEE (reference sequence). The CDR3 is 12 amino acids. The CDR3 here is CASSLGGEPAPF. The CDR3 DNA is TGTGCCAGCAGCTTGGGCGGGGAACCAGCTCCCTTC. The whole variable domain, filled in from reference TRBV5-5 and TRBJ1-2, reads DAGVTQSPTHLIKTRGQQVTLRCSPISGHKSVSWYQQVLGQGPQFIFQYYEKEERGRGNFPDRFSARQFPNYSSELNVNALLLGDSALYLCASSLGGEPAPFGSGTRLTVV.